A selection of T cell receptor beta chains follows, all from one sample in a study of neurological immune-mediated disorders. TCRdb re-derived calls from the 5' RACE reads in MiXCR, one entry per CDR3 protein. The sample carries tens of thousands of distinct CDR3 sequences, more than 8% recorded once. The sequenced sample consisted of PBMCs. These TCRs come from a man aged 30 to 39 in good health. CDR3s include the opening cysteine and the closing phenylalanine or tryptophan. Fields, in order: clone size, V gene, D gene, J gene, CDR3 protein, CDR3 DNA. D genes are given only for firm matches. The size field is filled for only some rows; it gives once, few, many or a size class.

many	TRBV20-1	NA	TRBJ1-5	CSARPQGFRDQPQHF	TGCAGTGCTAGACCCCAGGGATTCCGCGATCAGCCCCAGCATTTT
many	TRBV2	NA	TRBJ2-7	CASRLQTGLYEQYF	TGTGCCAGCAGATTACAGACAGGCCTTTACGAGCAGTACTTC
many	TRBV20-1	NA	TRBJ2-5	CSARDQGGGWETQYF	TGCAGTGCTAGAGACCAAGGGGGAGGGTGGGAGACCCAGTACTTC
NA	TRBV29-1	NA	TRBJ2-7	CSASTQAASYEQYF	TGCAGCGCGTCGACTCAGGCAGCCTCCTACGAGCAGTACTTC
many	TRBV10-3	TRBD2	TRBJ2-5	CATGPTSGSWETQYF	TGTGCCACCGGGCCCACTAGCGGGAGTTGGGAGACCCAGTACTTC
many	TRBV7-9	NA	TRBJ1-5	CASSLGVGASNQPQHF	TGTGCCAGCAGCTTAGGAGTGGGGGCTAGCAATCAGCCCCAGCATTTT
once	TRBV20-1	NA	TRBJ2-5	CSVRDGDQETQYF	TGCAGTGTTAGGGACGGGGACCAAGAGACCCAGTACTTC
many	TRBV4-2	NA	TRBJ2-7	CASSHKGERAPYEQYF	TGTGCCAGCAGCCACAAGGGTGAGCGAGCGCCCTACGAGCAGTACTTC
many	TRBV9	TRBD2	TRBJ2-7	CASSVEGLAGREEQYF	TGTGCCAGCAGCGTAGAGGGGCTAGCGGGTCGAGAGGAGCAGTACTTC
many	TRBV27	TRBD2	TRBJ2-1	CASSSPQHATGTSGTYNEQFF	TGTGCCAGCAGTTCCCCCCAACACGCAACAGGGACTAGCGGAACCTACAATGAGCAGTTCTTC
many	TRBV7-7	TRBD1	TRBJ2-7	CASSQQGSHEQYF	TGTGCCAGCAGCCAACAGGGGTCCCACGAGCAGTACTTC
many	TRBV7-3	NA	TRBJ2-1	CASSSLNNEQFF	TGTGCCAGCAGCTCCTTAAACAATGAGCAGTTCTTC
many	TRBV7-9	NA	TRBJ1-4	CASSSSGTTTNEKLFF	TGTGCCAGCAGCTCGTCCGGGACAACAACTAATGAAAAACTGTTTTTT
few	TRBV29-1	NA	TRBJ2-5	CSVATGFQETQYF	TGCAGCGTCGCCACAGGGTTCCAAGAGACCCAGTACTTC
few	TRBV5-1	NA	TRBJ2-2	CASSFSENTGELFF	TGCGCCAGCAGCTTTTCCGAAAACACCGGGGAGCTGTTTTTT
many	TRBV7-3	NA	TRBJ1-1	CASSLGHMNTEAFF	TGTGCCAGCAGCTTGGGACATATGAACACTGAAGCTTTCTTT
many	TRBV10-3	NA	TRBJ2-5	CAISEGTEETQYF	TGTGCCATCAGTGAAGGGACTGAAGAGACCCAGTACTTC
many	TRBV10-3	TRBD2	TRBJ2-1	CAISESGREPQDEQFF	TGTGCCATCAGTGAGTCAGGGCGGGAGCCCCAAGATGAGCAGTTCTTC
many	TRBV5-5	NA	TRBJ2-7	CASSLGGTSNYEQYF	TGTGCCAGCAGCTTGGGAGGGACATCGAACTACGAGCAGTACTTC
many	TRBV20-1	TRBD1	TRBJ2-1	CSARRDRVLSTYNEQFF	TGCAGTGCTAGACGGGACAGGGTGCTGTCTACCTACAATGAGCAGTTCTTC
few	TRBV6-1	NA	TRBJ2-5	CASSEYLGETQYF	TGTGCCAGCAGCGAATACTTAGGAGAGACCCAGTACTTC
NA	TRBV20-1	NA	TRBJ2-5	CSARWAGGLQETHCF	TGCAGTGCTAGATGGGCAGGGGGGCTCCAAGAGACCCATTGCTTC
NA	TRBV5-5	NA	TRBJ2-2	CASSGATTANTGELFF	TGTGCCAGCAGCGGCGCGACTACCGCGAACACCGGGGAGCTGTTTTTT
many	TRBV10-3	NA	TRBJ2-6	CAISEPTRSGANVLTF	TGTGCCATCAGTGAACCGACCCGCTCTGGGGCCAACGTCCTGACTTTC
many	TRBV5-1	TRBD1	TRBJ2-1	CASWTGNYNEQFF	TGCGCCAGCTGGACAGGGAACTACAATGAGCAGTTCTTC
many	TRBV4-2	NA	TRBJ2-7	CASSQARGPLYEQYF	TGTGCCAGCAGCCAAGCCCGGGGCCCCCTCTACGAGCAGTACTTC
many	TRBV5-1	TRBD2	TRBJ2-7	CASSFGLAGEYEQYF	TGCGCCAGCAGCTTCGGGTTAGCGGGGGAGTACGAGCAGTACTTC
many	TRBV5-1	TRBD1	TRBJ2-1	CASSPGQGAIDEQFF	TGCGCCAGCAGCCCAGGACAGGGGGCAATAGATGAGCAGTTCTTC
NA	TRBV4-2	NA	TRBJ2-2	CSSSQIHGLTGGELFF	TGTTCAAGCAGCCAAATCCATGGCTTAACGGGCGGGGAGCTGTTTTTT